A single sample gave rise to the 6 T cell receptor beta chains below, sequenced in a study. TCRdb re-called the 5' RACE reads through MiXCR, storing one row per CDR3 protein. The table has some 64,000 distinct CDR3 sequences, roughly 22% seen once; the top ten hold 2.5% to 3.5%. Input material: memory CD4+ T cells sorted from a lymph node. Subset described: memory CD4+ T cells, CD4+CD45RO+CD25-. The receptors derive from a female donor with breast cancer.

The chain links TRBV5-1 to TRBJ1-1; TRBD1 agrees at 11 bases. CDR1 is SGHRS and CDR2 is YFSETQ in the germline V gene. This CDR3 is built from 16 residues. The trim removed 3 bases at V and 0 bases at J, leaving 4 bases unmatched. The CDR3 nucleotides read TGCGCCAGCAGCTCGGACAGGGGGCTCATGAACACTGAAGCTTTCTTT. Its translation is CASSSDRGLMNTEAFF.

Worth noting for this clonotype: The junction and the germline gene differ at one end; a read error may be behind it. The rearrangement links TRBV5-1 to TRBJ1-1, with D possibly being TRBD1 (6 bases). CDR3 length: 14 residues. Germline V gives CDR1 SGHRS, CDR2 YFSETQ. The CDR3 region has the DNA TGCGCCAGCAGTTTGGGACACGCGAACACTGAAGCTTTCTTT. It codes for CASSLGHANTEAFF.

The sample holds many counts of this clonotype. The chain has TRBV6-2 or TRBV6-3 and TRBJ1-2; perhaps TRBD1 as D (5 bases). V dropped 2 bases and J dropped 8 bases, with 9 bases sitting between them. The germline V gene has CDR1 MNHEY and CDR2 SVGEGT. This CDR3 is built from 12 residues. The CDR3 protein is CASSYQGSGYTF. The CDR3, as DNA: TGTGCCAGCAGTTACCAGGGATCCGGCTACACCTTC.

The CDR3 spells CSAIRLDATDTQYF. DNA for the CDR3: TGCAGTGCTATACGCCTGGACGCCACAGATACGCAGTATTTT. This chain joins TRBV20-1 and TRBJ2-3; D call uncertain. Germline assignment: CDR1 DFQATT and CDR2 SNEGSKA (reference sequence). V lost 4 bases and J 2 bases, leaving 13 bases between the germline ends. CDR3 length equals 14 residues.

The CDR3 loop reads CAVPKRGQGTNEKLFF. CDR3 bases: TGTGCCGTGCCAAAGCGGGGACAGGGAACTAATGAAAAACTGTTTTTT. The gene calls are TRBV6-6 and TRBJ1-4; 9 bases match TRBD1. The CDR3 length is 16 residues. Looked up from germline, CDR1 is MNHNY and CDR2 is SVGAGI (reference sequence). V lost 11 bases and J lost 1; bases outside the gene matches: 11.

This clonotype was observed a handful of times. This chain connects TRBV12-3 or TRBV12-4 to TRBJ2-5; D unclear. This CDR3 region has 12 residues. V shed 3 bases and J shed 10 bases, with 12 bases lying between them. As DNA, the CDR3 is TGTGCCAGCAGTTTTAATTTGCAGGACCAGTACTTC. Encoded protein: CASSFNLQDQYF.